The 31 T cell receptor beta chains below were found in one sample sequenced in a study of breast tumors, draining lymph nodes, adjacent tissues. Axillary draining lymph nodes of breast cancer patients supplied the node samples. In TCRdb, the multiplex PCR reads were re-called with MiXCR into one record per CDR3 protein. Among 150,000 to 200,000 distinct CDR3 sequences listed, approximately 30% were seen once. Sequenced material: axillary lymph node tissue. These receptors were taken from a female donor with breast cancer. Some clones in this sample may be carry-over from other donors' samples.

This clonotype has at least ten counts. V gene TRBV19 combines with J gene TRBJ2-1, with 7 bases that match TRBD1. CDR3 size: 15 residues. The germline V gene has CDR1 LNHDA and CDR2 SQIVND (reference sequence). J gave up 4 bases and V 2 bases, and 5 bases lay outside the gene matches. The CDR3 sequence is CASSINSDRYNEQFF. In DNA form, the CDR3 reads TGTGCCAGTAGTATAAATTCGGACAGGTACAATGAGCAGTTCTTC.

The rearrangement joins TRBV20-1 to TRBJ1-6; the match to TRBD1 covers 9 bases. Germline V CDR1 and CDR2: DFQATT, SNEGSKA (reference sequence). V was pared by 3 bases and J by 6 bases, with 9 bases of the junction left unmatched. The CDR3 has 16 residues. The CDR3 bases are TGCAGTGCTAGGCTTCATGGGGGACAGGGTAATTCACCCCTCCACTTT. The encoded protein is CSARLHGGQGNSPLHF.

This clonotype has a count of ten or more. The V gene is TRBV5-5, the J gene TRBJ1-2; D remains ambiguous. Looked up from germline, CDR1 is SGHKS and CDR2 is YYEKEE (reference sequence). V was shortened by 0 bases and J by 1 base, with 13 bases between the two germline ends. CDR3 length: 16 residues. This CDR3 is CASSLEGSPLNYGYTF. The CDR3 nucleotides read TGTGCCAGCAGCTTGGAGGGATCCCCACTTAACTATGGCTACACCTTC.

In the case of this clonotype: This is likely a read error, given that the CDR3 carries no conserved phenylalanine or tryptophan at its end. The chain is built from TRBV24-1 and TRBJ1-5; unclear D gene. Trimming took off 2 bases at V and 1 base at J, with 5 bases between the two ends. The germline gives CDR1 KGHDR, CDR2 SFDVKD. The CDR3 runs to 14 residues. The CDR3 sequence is CATSDWRSNQPQHG. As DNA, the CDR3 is TGTGCCACCAGTGATTGGAGAAGCAATCAGCCCCAGCATGGT.

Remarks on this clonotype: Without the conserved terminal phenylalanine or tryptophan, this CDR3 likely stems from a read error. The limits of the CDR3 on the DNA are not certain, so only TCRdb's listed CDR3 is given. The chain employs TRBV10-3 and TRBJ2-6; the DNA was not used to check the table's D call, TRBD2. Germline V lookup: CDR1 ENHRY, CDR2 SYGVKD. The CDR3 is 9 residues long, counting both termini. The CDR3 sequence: CAISAYPTS.

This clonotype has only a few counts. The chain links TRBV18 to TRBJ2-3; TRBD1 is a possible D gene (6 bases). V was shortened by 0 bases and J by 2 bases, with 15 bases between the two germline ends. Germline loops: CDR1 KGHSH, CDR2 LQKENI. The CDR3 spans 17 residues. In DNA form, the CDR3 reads TGTGCCAGCTCACCACCTTTTGACAGGAGAGACACAGATACGCAGTATTTT. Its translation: CASSPPFDRRDTDTQYF.

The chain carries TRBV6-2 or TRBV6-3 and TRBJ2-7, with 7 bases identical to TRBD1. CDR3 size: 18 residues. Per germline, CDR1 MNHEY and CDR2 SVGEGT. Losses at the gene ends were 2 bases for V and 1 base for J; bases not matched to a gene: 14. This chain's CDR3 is CASSYPREGTDISYEQYF. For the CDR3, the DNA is TGTGCCAGCAGTTACCCCCGAGAGGGGACAGATATATCCTACGAGCAGTACTTC.

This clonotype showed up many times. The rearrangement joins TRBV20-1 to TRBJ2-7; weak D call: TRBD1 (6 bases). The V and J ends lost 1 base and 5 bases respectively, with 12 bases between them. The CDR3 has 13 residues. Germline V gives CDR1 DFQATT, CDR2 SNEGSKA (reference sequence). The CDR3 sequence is CSARVYRVDEQYF. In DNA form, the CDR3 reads TGCAGTGCTAGAGTTTACAGGGTGGACGAGCAGTACTTC.

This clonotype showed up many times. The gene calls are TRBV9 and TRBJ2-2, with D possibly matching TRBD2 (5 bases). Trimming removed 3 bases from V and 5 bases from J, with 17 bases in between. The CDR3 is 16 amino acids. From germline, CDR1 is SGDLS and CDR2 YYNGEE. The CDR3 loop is CASSAGFGVGTGELFF. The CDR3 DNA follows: TGTGCCAGCAGCGCCGGCTTCGGGGTAGGAACCGGGGAGCTGTTTTTT.

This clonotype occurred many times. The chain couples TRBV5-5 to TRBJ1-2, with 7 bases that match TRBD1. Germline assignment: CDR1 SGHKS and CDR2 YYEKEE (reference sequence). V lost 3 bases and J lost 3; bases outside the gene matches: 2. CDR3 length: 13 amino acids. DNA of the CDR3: TGTGCCAGCAGCTGGACAGGTGACTATGGCTACACCTTC. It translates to CASSWTGDYGYTF.

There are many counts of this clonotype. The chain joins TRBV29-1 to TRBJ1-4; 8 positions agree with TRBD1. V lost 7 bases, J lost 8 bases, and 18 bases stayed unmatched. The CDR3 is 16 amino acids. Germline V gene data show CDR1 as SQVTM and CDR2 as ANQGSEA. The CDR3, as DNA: TGCAGCGCCGCCGGGACAGGCCCATTCCCGGCCGAAAAACTGTTTTTT. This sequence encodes CSAAGTGPFPAEKLFF.

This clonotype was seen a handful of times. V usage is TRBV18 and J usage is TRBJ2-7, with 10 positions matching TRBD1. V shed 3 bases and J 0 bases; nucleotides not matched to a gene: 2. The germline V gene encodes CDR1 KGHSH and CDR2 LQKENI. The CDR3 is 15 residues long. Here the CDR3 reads CASSPGQGFSYEQYF. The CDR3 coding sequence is TGTGCCAGCTCACCGGGACAGGGGTTCTCCTACGAGCAGTACTTC.

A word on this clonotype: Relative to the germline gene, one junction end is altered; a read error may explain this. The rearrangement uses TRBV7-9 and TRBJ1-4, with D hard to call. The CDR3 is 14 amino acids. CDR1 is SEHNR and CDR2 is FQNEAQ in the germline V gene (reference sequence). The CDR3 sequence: CAGSLGRYNEELFF. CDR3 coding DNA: TGTGCCGGCAGCTTAGGGCGGTATAATGAAGAACTGTTTTTT. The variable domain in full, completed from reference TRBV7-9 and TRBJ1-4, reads DTGVSQNPRHKITKRGQNVTFRCDPISEHNRLYWYRQTLGQGPEFLTYFQNEAQLEKSRLLSDRFSAERPKGSFSTLEIQRTEQGDSAMYLCAGSLGRYNEELFFGSGTQLSVL.

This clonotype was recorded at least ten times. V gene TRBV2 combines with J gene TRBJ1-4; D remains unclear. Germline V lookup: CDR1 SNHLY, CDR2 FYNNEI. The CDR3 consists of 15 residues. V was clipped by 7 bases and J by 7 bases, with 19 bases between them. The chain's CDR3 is CASILHLGHTEKLFF. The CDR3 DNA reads TGTGCCAGCATTCTACACCTAGGGCATACTGAAAAACTGTTTTTT.

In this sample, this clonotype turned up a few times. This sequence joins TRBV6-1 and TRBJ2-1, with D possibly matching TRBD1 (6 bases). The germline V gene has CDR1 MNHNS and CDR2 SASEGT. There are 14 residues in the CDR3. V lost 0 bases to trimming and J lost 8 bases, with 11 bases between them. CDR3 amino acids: CASSEAGGLDEQFF. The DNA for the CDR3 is TGTGCCAGCAGTGAAGCAGGGGGTTTAGATGAGCAGTTCTTC.

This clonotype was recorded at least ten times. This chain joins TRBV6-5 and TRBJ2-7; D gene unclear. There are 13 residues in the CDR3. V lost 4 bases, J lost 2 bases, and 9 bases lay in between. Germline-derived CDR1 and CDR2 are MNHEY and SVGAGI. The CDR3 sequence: CASSSSEAYEQYF. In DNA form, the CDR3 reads TGTGCCAGCAGTTCTTCAGAGGCCTACGAGCAGTACTTC.

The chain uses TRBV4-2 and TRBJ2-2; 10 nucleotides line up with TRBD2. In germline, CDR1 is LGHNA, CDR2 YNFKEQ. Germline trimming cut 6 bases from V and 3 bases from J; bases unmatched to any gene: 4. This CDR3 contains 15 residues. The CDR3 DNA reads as TGTGCCAGCAGTAAAGGGACTAGCGACACCGGGGAGCTGTTTTTT. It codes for CASSKGTSDTGELFF.

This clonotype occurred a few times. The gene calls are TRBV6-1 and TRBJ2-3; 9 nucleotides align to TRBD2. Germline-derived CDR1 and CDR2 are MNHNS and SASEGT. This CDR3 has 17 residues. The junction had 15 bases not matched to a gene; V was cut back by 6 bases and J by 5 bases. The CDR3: CASSSSRLAEGGDTQYF. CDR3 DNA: TGTGCCAGCAGCTCCAGCCGACTAGCGGAGGGGGGAGATACGCAGTATTTT.

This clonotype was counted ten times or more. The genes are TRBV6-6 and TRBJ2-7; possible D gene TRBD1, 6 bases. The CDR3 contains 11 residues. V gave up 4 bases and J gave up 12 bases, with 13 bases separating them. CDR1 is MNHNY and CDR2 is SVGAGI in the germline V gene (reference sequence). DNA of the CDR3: TGTGCCAGCAGTTCAATGGACAGTCGGTACTTC. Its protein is CASSSMDSRYF.

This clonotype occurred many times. The CDR3 bases are TGTGCCACCAGTGACCCCACCCAAAAGGGGGGAAGCTACAATGAGCAGTTCTTC. Amino acids: CATSDPTQKGGSYNEQFF. The rearrangement links TRBV24-1 to TRBJ2-1; D is possibly TRBD1 or TRBD2 (6 bases each). Germline-derived CDR1 and CDR2 are KGHDR and SFDVKD. Trimming pared 4 bases from V and 3 bases from J, leaving 21 bases between. The CDR3 is 18 residues long.

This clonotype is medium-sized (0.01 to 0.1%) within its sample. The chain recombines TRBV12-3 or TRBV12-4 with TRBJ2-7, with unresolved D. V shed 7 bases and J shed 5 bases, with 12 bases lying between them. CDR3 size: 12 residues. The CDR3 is CASTQGGHEQYF. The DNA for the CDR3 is TGTGCCAGCACTCAAGGTGGCCACGAGCAGTACTTC.

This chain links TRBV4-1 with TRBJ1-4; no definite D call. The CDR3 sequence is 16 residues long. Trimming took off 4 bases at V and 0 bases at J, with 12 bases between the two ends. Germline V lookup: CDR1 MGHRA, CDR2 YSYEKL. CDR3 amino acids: CASSPPQAATNEKLFF. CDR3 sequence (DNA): TGCGCCAGCAGCCCCCCCCAGGCAGCAACTAATGAAAAACTGTTTTTT.

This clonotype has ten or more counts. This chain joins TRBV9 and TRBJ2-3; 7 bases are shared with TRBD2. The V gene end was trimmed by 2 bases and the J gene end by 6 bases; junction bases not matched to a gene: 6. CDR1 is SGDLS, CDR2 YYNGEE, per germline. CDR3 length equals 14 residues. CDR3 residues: CASSVGTTSDTQYF. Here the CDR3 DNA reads TGTGCCAGCAGCGTGGGGACTACCTCGGATACGCAGTATTTT. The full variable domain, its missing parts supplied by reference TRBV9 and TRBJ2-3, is DSGVTQTPKHLITATGQRVTLRCSPRSGDLSVYWYQQSLDQGLQFLIQYYNGEERAKGNILERFSAQQFPDLHSELNLSSLELGDSALYFCASSVGTTSDTQYFGPGTRLTVL.

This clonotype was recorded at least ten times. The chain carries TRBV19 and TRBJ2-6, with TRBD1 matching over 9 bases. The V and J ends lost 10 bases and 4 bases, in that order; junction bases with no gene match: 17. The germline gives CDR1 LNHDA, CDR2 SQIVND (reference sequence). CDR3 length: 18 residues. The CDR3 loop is CATHNRGLSTSGANVLTF. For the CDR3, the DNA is TGTGCCACCCACAACAGGGGGCTAAGTACCTCAGGGGCCAACGTCCTGACTTTC.

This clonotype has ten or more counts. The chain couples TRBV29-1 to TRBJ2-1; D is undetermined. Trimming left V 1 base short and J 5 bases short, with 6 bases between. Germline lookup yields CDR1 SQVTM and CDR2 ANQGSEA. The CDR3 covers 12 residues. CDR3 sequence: CSVEGQHNEQFF. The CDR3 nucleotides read TGCAGCGTTGAAGGGCAGCACAATGAGCAGTTCTTC.

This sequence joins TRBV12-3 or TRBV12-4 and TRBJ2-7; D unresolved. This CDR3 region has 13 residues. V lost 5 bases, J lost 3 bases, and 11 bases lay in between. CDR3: CASSPRRDYEQYF. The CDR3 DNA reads TGTGCCAGCAGTCCGCGACGCGACTACGAGCAGTACTTC.

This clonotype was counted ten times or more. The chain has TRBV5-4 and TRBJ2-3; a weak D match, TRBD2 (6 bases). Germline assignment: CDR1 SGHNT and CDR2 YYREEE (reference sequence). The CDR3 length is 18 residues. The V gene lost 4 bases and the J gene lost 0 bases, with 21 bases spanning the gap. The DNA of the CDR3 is TGTGCCAGCAGCCCCTCCCCCCCTAGCGAACCTAGCACAGATACGCAGTATTTT. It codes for CASSPSPPSEPSTDTQYF.

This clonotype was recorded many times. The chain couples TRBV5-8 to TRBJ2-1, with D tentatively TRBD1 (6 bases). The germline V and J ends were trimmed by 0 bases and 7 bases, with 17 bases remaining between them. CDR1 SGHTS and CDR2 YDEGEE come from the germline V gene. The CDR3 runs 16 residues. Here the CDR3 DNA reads TGTGCCAGCAGCTTGGCCCCGGGCAGGGGTGGGAATGAGCAGTTCTTC. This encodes CASSLAPGRGGNEQFF.

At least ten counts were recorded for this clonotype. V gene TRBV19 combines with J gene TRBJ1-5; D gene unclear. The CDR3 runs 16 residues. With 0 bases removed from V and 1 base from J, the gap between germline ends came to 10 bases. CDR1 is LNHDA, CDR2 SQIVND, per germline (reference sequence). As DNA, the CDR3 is TGTGCCAGTAGTATAGAGGAGTGGAGGAGCAATCAGCCCCAGCATTTT. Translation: CASSIEEWRSNQPQHF.

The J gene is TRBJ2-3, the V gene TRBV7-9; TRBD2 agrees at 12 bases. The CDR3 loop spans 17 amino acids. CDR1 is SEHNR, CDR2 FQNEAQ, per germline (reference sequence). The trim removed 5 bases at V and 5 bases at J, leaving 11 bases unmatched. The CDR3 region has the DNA TGTGCCAGCAGCCCCAAACGACTAGCGGGAGTGGTAGATACGCAGTATTTT. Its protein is CASSPKRLAGVVDTQYF.

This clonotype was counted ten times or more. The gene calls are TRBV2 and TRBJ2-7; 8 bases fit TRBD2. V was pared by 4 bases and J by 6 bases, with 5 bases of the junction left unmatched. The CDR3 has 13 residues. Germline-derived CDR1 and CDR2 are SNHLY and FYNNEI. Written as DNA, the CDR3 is TGTGCCAGCAGTGTTGGACTAGCCAGCGAGCAGTACTTC. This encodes CASSVGLASEQYF.